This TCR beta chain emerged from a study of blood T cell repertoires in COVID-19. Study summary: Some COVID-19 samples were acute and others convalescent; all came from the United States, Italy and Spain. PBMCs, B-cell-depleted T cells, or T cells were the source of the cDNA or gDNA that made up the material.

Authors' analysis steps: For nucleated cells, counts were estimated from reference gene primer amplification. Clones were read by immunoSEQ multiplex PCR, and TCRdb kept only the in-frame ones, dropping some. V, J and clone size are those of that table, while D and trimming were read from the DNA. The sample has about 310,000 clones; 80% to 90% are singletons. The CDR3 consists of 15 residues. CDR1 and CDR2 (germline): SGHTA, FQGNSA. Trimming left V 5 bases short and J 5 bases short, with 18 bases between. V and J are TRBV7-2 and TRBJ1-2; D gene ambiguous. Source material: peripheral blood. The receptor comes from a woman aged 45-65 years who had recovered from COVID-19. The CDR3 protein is CASSPDHLTGYGYTF. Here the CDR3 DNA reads TGTGCCAGCAGCCCAGACCATCTTACCGGGTATGGCTACACCTTC.